This T cell receptor (beta chain) was sequenced in a study of T cell repertoires in cytomegalovirus infection. The CDR3 loop spans 14 amino acids. Between the trimmed V and J ends, which lost 5 bases and 6 bases, there was a span of 13 bases. CDR1 and CDR2 from the germline V gene are SEHNR and FQNEAQ (reference sequence). MiXCR was run by TCRdb on the reads, yielding one entry per CDR3 protein. The sample contains some 310,000 distinct CDR3 sequences, around 25% of which appear only once. A word on this clonotype: No antigen is known for it.

The V gene is TRBV7-9, the J gene TRBJ1-4, with TRBD1 as a possible D gene (5 bases). This specimen consisted of cultured PBMCs, obtained from culture after CMV antigen stimulation. The source is a human donor in good health (CMV status not recorded). Some clones in this sample may be carry-over from other donors' samples. CDR3 amino acids: CASSHPGPYEKLFF. As DNA, the CDR3 is TGTGCCAGCAGCCATCCGGGACCTTATGAAAAACTGTTTTTT.